The sequence of this T cell receptor beta chain was determined in a study of T-cell memory formation after mild COVID-19. TCRdb fed the 5' RACE reads into MiXCR, producing one record per CDR3 protein. The repertoire includes roughly 130,000 distinct CDR3 sequences, about 18% of them detected once, and 4% to 6% sits in the top ten. Germline V gives CDR1 SGHRS, CDR2 YFSETQ. The CDR3 loop spans 15 amino acids. J lost 2 bases, V lost 4 bases, and 6 bases had no gene match. This clonotype was counted only a few times. The origin of this receptor is a man younger than 30 who had mild COVID-19 (a few samples of this study predate the infection). Cell type and time point are not known. What was sequenced was PBMCs or a T cell subset sorted from them (not recorded which). V usage is TRBV5-1 and J usage is TRBJ1-2; the match to TRBD1 covers 9 bases. The CDR3 spells CASSRAGTGNYGYTF. CDR3 DNA: TGCGCCAGCAGCAGGGCCGGGACAGGGAACTATGGCTACACCTTC.